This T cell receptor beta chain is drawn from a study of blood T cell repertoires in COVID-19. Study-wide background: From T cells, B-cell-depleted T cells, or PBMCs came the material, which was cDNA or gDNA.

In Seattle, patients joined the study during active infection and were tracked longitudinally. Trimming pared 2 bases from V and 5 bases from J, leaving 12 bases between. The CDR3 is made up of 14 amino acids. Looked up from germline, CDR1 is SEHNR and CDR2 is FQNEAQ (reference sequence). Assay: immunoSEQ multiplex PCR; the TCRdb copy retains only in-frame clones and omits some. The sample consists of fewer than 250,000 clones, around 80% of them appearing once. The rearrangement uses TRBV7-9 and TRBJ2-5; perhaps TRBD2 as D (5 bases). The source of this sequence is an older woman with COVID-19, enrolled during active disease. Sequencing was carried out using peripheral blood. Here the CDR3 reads CASSLTLAGETQYF. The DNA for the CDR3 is TGTGCCAGCAGCTTAACGCTAGCCGGTGAGACCCAGTACTTC.